A selection of T cell receptor beta chains follows, all from one sample in a study of siplizumab effects on memory and regulatory T cells. Repertoires were generated with immunoSEQ multiplex PCR, while TCRdb's copy carries only in-frame clones and drops some. The profile covers about 100,000 clones, with about 90% appearing a single time and approximately 0.15% taken by the ten largest. Sequencing was carried out using CD4+ T cells sorted from blood. All receptors derive from a human donor in good health. Both conserved end residues are part of each CDR3.

v_gene,CDR3aa
TRBV18,CASSPAGRGKNIQYF
TRBV7-6,CASSYPFGYEQYF
TRBV6-5,CASSYGGSNQPQHF
TRBV7-3,CASSPGAGSGSTGYTF
TRBV9,CASSADRGNEKLFF
TRBV19,CASSSGRSPGSYNSPLHF
TRBV6-6,CASRLFNQPQHF
TRBV9,CASSGLPWETQYF
TRBV10-3,CAISGPGGDTEAFF
TRBV27,CASSPRGINTGELFF
TRBV9,CASSARDYWGANVLTF
TRBV2,CASSEREGTEAFF
TRBV29-1,CSGRQGDYGYTF
TRBV30,CAWKGVSFGNTIYF
TRBV15,CATSRDPPASPLHF
TRBV28,CASSFWQGSGTEAFF
TRBV18,CASSPTTGTGTEAFF
TRBV5-1,CASSLVGSDRSYGYTF
TRBV27,CASSFNSYGYTF
TRBV5-4,CASSLGAASADTQYF
TRBV7-2,CASSQRATAGETQYF
TRBV4-3,CASSHVGTPYEQYF
TRBV4-2,CASSPDRVYTGELFF
TRBV19,CASSIGQGRGETQYF
TRBV20-1,CSAQRGETQYF
TRBV18,CASSPPTGLGANVLTF
TRBV11-2,CASGGTGRVNTEAFF
TRBV7-3,CASSLMGPTNTGELFF
TRBV6-5,CASRSGQSNQPQHF
TRBV6-5,CASSYGVLGSPLHF
TRBV2,CTTGGGYTF
TRBV5-1,CASSPGTSGITGELFF